Each of the 26 T cell receptor beta chains below was sequenced from the same sample in a study of Graves' ophthalmopathy and Graves' hyperthyroidism. Amplification targeted the TCR beta CDR3 regions, with RNA transcripts as the source material. HTBI primers served in a first-round RT-PCR, which a second-round multiplex PCR followed. TCRdb reprocessed the multiplex PCR reads via MiXCR and lists one record per CDR3 protein. The sample comprises roughly 160,000 distinct CDR3 sequences, 39% of which are singletons, and roughly 9% rests with the top ten. Sequencing input: peripheral blood. Every receptor here comes from a man aged 25 to 45 with Graves' ophthalmopathy.

This clonotype was counted at least ten times. The chain carries TRBV6-5 and TRBJ1-1; D is unresolved. The ends were cut back, 7 bases at V and 3 bases at J, with 9 bases in the middle. This CDR3 has 12 residues. CDR1 is MNHEY and CDR2 is SVGAGI in the germline V gene. The CDR3 spells CASTRVDTEAFF. The CDR3, as DNA: TGTGCCAGCACCCGGGTGGACACTGAAGCTTTCTTT.

This clonotype was seen ten or more times. The chain joins TRBV4-3 to TRBJ1-1; maybe TRBD1 (6 bases). With 4 bases removed from V and 1 base from J, the gap between germline ends came to 13 bases. The V gene's germline CDR1 is LGHNA and CDR2 YSLEER. This CDR3 is 15 amino acids long. The CDR3 coding sequence is TGCGCCAGCAGCCGGGGGCTGGGGGAGAACACTGAAGCTTTCTTT. Protein sequence: CASSRGLGENTEAFF.

This clonotype was observed many times. The genes are TRBV10-3 and TRBJ2-7, with D perhaps matching TRBD1 (6 bases). Between the trimmed V and J ends, which lost 6 bases and 0 bases, there was a span of 12 bases. The CDR3 consists of 14 residues. Germline lookup yields CDR1 ENHRY and CDR2 SYGVKD. The CDR3 DNA reads as TGTGCCATCAGCAAGGACAGCAGCTCCTACGAGCAGTACTTC. Translated: CAISKDSSSYEQYF.

This clonotype was observed at least ten times. The gene calls are TRBV11-2 and TRBJ2-7, with D possibly being TRBD2 (7 bases). Deletions cut 0 bases from V and 3 bases from J, with 15 bases between. The CDR3 has 16 amino acids. Germline V lookup: CDR1 SGHAT, CDR2 FQNNGV. As DNA, the CDR3 is TGTGCCAGCAGCTTAGAAGGGGGACTACTCGGCTACGAGCAGTACTTC. It yields the protein CASSLEGGLLGYEQYF.

Ten or more counts support this clonotype. CDR3 sequence: CATSDRTGRDTGELFF. Here the CDR3 DNA reads TGTGCCACCAGTGACCGGACTGGGCGTGACACCGGGGAGCTGTTTTTT. The chain recombines TRBV24-1 with TRBJ2-2, with D possibly being TRBD2 (5 bases). CDR1 is KGHDR and CDR2 is SFDVKD in the germline V gene. This CDR3 spans 16 amino acids. The germline V and J ends were trimmed by 4 bases and 3 bases, with 14 bases remaining between them.

To note about this clonotype: This CDR3 is missing its conserved last phenylalanine or tryptophan, likely due to a read error. The chain has TRBV6-2 or TRBV6-3 and TRBJ1-2, with D maybe TRBD1 (5 bases). The CDR3 extends over 12 amino acids. V was cut by 7 bases and J by 8 bases, with 14 bases left in between. The germline CDR1 and CDR2 sequences are MNHEY and SVGEGT. The CDR3 DNA reads TGTGCCAGCAACATCGGGACGGAAGGCTACACCTCC. It is translated as CASNIGTEGYTS.

The chain carries TRBV20-1 and TRBJ2-5; 10 bases are shared with TRBD2. V shed 5 bases, J shed 7 bases, and the junction held 13 bases outside the gene matches. The CDR3 spans 15 residues. Germline values: CDR1 DFQATT, CDR2 SNEGSKA (reference sequence). DNA of the CDR3: TGCAGTGCTCCCTCGGCCAGCGGGAGGGCCGGGACCCAGTACTTC. Translation: CSAPSASGRAGTQYF.

The table lists this clonotype with many counts. The chain employs TRBV4-1 and TRBJ2-7; 7 bases match TRBD1. This CDR3 comprises 13 residues. Unmatched junction bases numbered 8, after V lost 3 bases and J lost 9 bases. CDR1 and CDR2 from the germline V gene are MGHRA and YSYEKL. The CDR3 region has the DNA TGCGCCAGCAGCCACCCCGACAGGGCGGCGCAGTACTTC. This sequence encodes CASSHPDRAAQYF.

This clonotype was counted ten times or more. The chain recombines TRBV7-2 with TRBJ2-7; a weak D match, TRBD1 (6 bases). V gave up 5 bases and J gave up 5 bases, with 13 bases separating them. The CDR3 length is 13 residues. Looked up from germline, CDR1 is SGHTA and CDR2 is FQGNSA. CDR3 coding DNA: TGTGCCAGCAGCCCCCGGACAGTGGACGAGCAGTACTTC. Its protein is CASSPRTVDEQYF.

The sample holds many counts of this clonotype. This chain uses TRBV6-5 with TRBJ2-7; D possibly corresponds to TRBD1 (6 bases). CDR1 MNHEY and CDR2 SVGAGI come from the germline V gene. Between the trimmed V and J ends, which lost 3 bases and 2 bases, there was a span of 17 bases. This CDR3 spans 16 amino acids. The CDR3 DNA reads as TGTGCCAGCAGTTATTTGGATCGGACAGACCCCTACGAGCAGTACTTC. Translated, it gives CASSYLDRTDPYEQYF.

This clonotype was seen many times. The chain carries TRBV7-2 and TRBJ2-7; D is perhaps TRBD2 (5 bases). V was cut by 5 bases and J by 6 bases, with 14 bases left in between. The germline gives CDR1 SGHTA, CDR2 FQGNSA. This CDR3 spans 13 amino acids. This CDR3 is CASSRRAAAEQYF. Here the CDR3 DNA reads TGTGCCAGCAGCCGGAGAGCGGCGGCCGAGCAGTACTTC. Variable domain in full (rest from reference TRBV7-2 and TRBJ2-7): GAGVSQSPSNKVTEKGKDVELRCDPISGHTALYWYRQSLGQGLEFLIYFQGNSAPDKSGLPSDRFSAERTGGSVSTLTIQRTQQEDSAVYLCASSRRAAAEQYFGPGTRLTVT.

The rearrangement links TRBV28 to TRBJ2-7; tentatively, D is TRBD1 or TRBD2 (5 bases each). CDR1 is MDHEN and CDR2 is SYDVKM in the germline V gene. The CDR3 has 19 residues. V was clipped by 6 bases and J by 2 bases, with 29 bases between them. The CDR3 loop reads CASSHGIGDGEKLPYEQYF. CDR3 in DNA: TGTGCCAGCAGCCACGGTATTGGGGACGGGGAAAAGCTTCCCTACGAGCAGTACTTC. The complete variable domain, with remaining parts taken from reference TRBV28 and TRBJ2-7, reads DVKVTQSSRYLVKRTGEKVFLECVQDMDHENMFWYRQDPGLGLRLIYFSYDVKMKEKGDIPEGYSVSREKKERFSLILESASTNQTSMYLCASSHGIGDGEKLPYEQYFGPGTRLTVT.

This clonotype was recorded at least ten times. The CDR3 nucleotides read TGTGCCAGCAGTTACCGGGGGAACACTGAAGCTTTCTTT. Its translation is CASSYRGNTEAFF. The chain recombines TRBV6-2 or TRBV6-3 with TRBJ1-1; D remains unclear. Germline V gives CDR1 MNHEY, CDR2 SVGEGT. Trimming removed 2 bases from V and 1 base from J, with 5 bases in between. The CDR3 is 13 amino acids.

The V and J genes are TRBV28 and TRBJ1-1; 10 positions match TRBD1. The length of the CDR3 is 15 residues. V lost 6 bases and J lost 7; bases outside the gene matches: 11. The germline V gene encodes CDR1 MDHEN and CDR2 SYDVKM. CDR3 residues: CASSVIRDRGYEAFF. DNA of the CDR3: TGTGCCAGCAGCGTCATCCGGGACAGGGGCTATGAAGCTTTCTTT.

The V call is TRBV28, the J call TRBJ2-7; TRBD1 agrees at 7 bases. Trimming took 6 bases from V and 2 from J; bases not matched to a gene: 1. CDR1 is MDHEN and CDR2 is SYDVKM in the germline V gene. The CDR3 has 12 residues. In DNA form, the CDR3 reads TGTGCCAGCAGGCAGGGGGCCTACGAGCAGTACTTC. Its protein is CASRQGAYEQYF.

This clonotype came up many times. The V call is TRBV20-1, the J call TRBJ1-6; possibly TRBD1 for D (5 bases). V was trimmed by 0 bases and J by 7 bases, leaving 13 bases between them. CDR1 and CDR2 from the germline V gene are DFQATT and SNEGSKA (reference sequence). The CDR3 spans 15 residues. The CDR3 region has the DNA TGCAGTGCTAGAGATCGAACAAAGGGGAATTCACCCCTCCACTTT. Translated: CSARDRTKGNSPLHF.

This clonotype was observed many times. The CDR3 sequence is CASGRGYTGELFF. CDR3 in DNA: TGTGCCAGCGGGAGGGGGTACACCGGGGAGCTGTTTTTT. V and J are TRBV2 and TRBJ2-2; D might be TRBD2 (7 bases). The CDR3 is made up of 13 amino acids. Trimming pared 8 bases from V and 3 bases from J, leaving 10 bases between. Germline V gene data show CDR1 as SNHLY and CDR2 as FYNNEI.

J is TRBJ2-7 and V is TRBV6-2 or TRBV6-3; the D call may be TRBD1 or TRBD2 (5 bases each). This CDR3 contains 16 residues. Germline V gives CDR1 MNHEY, CDR2 SVGEGT. Trimming shortened V by 1 base and J by 3 bases, and 16 bases separated the two germline ends. CDR3 region: CASSYLQGEGNYEQYF. DNA for the CDR3: TGTGCCAGCAGTTACTTGCAAGGTGAGGGGAACTACGAGCAGTACTTC.

This clonotype was seen at least ten times. This sequence joins TRBV10-3 and TRBJ1-2; D gene unclear. The V end lost 2 bases, the J end lost 0 bases, and 10 bases lay between the germline ends. Per the germline V gene, CDR1 is ENHRY and CDR2 is SYGVKD. The CDR3 is 15 amino acids. The CDR3 here is CAISEPGRANYGYTF. The CDR3 bases are TGTGCCATCAGTGAGCCCGGACGGGCTAACTATGGCTACACCTTC.

This chain connects TRBV7-3 to TRBJ2-3, with 8 bases lining up with TRBD2. From germline, CDR1 is SGHTA and CDR2 FQGTGA. The V gene end was trimmed by 4 bases and the J gene end by 7 bases; junction bases not matched to a gene: 7. The CDR3 extends over 14 amino acids. CDR3 in DNA: TGTGCCAGCAGCTCTACGGGGGGGCCGAATACGCAGTATTTT. Translation gives CASSSTGGPNTQYF. Supplemented by reference TRBV7-3 and TRBJ2-3, the full variable domain reads GAGVSQTPSNKVTEKGKYVELRCDPISGHTALYWYRQSLGQGPEFLIYFQGTGAADDSGLPNDRFFAVRPEGSVSTLKIQRTERGDSAVYLCASSSTGGPNTQYFGPGTRLTVL.

This clonotype has at least ten counts. The J gene is TRBJ2-2, the V gene TRBV27; 8 bases line up with TRBD2. Trimming took 9 bases from V and 5 from J; bases not matched to a gene: 8. Per the germline V gene, CDR1 is MNHEY and CDR2 is SMNVEV (reference sequence). The CDR3 has 14 residues. The CDR3 DNA follows: TGTGCCAGTATGAGCGGGAGATTAACCGGGGAGCTGTTTTTT. Translation: CASMSGRLTGELFF.

In its sample, this clonotype was seen many times. The chain has TRBV20-1 and TRBJ1-2; 9 bases line up with TRBD1. The CDR3 is 14 amino acids. The germline V gene encodes CDR1 DFQATT and CDR2 SNEGSKA (reference sequence). With 4 bases clipped from V and 2 bases from J, the junction kept 5 bases outside the gene matches. The CDR3 DNA reads TGCAGTGCTACCGGACAGGGGCCAAACTATGGCTACACCTTC. As protein: CSATGQGPNYGYTF.

V and J are TRBV7-9 and TRBJ2-2; 8 bases align to TRBD1. Germline V gene lookup returns CDR1 SEHNR and CDR2 FQNEAQ (reference sequence). The CDR3 spans 15 residues. V gave up 5 bases and J gave up 4 bases; unmatched junction bases: 6. CDR3 DNA: TGTGCCAGCAGCCTGATGACAGGGGCCACCGGGGAGCTGTTTTTT. This gives the protein CASSLMTGATGELFF. The complete variable domain, with remaining parts taken from reference TRBV7-9 and TRBJ2-2, reads DTGVSQNPRHKITKRGQNVTFRCDPISEHNRLYWYRQTLGQGPEFLTYFQNEAQLEKSRLLSDRFSAERPKGSFSTLEIQRTEQGDSAMYLCASSLMTGATGELFFGEGSRLTVL.

This clonotype was observed many times. The V gene is TRBV6-1, the J gene TRBJ2-7; maybe TRBD1 (5 bases). V lost 4 bases, J lost 2 bases, and 9 bases lay in between. Germline V CDR1 and CDR2: MNHNS, SASEGT. The CDR3 consists of 13 residues. CDR3 coding DNA: TGTGCCAGCAGTGCAGGGATGCCCTACGAGCAGTACTTC. Translation: CASSAGMPYEQYF.

This rearrangement joins TRBV28 to TRBJ2-7; D gene uncertain. Trimming removed 8 bases at V and 10 bases at J, with 15 bases between. This CDR3 comprises 11 residues. Germline lookup yields CDR1 MDHEN and CDR2 SYDVKM. CDR3 nucleotide sequence: TGTGCCAGCGTGTGGGGATTCGAACAGTACTTC. Translating gives CASVWGFEQYF.

This clonotype was seen many times. V is TRBV4-1 and J is TRBJ1-2, with D possibly TRBD1 on 6 matching bases. Germline V gene lookup returns CDR1 MGHRA and CDR2 YSYEKL. Trimming left V 7 bases short and J 10 bases short, with 22 bases between. There are 14 residues in the CDR3. The CDR3 DNA is TGCGCCAGCACCCTGACGCGGGCAGGGGAAGACTACACCTTC. Translating it yields CASTLTRAGEDYTF.